The 5 T cell receptor beta chains below all came from one sample that was sequenced in a study of spatial heterogeneity in lung cancer. From the 5' RACE reads, TCRdb called clonotypes with MiXCR, one entry per CDR3 protein. The profile covers tens of thousands of distinct CDR3 sequences, with 6% to 8% appearing a single time and 25% to 35% taken by the ten largest. Specified time point: sample taken at primary tumor resection. No cell sorting; template was whole RNA from tumor, lung tissue or PBMC. Sequenced material: PBMCs, taken at surgery. The receptors were gathered from a male donor with early-stage non-small cell lung cancer.

This clonotype was observed a few times. V and J are TRBV25-1 and TRBJ2-1, with a tentative D call TRBD1 (6 bases). The CDR3 covers 14 residues. Trimming shortened V by 1 base and J by 4 bases, and 8 bases separated the two germline ends. Germline V gives CDR1 MGHDK, CDR2 SYGVNS. CDR3 nucleotides: TGTGCCAGCAGTGAATTGGACAGATACAATGAGCAGTTCTTC. Amino acids: CASSELDRYNEQFF.

This clonotype has only a few counts. Here the CDR3 reads CASSFSGQGRNEQYF. CDR3 nucleotides: TGTGCCAGCAGCTTTTCGGGACAGGGGAGGAACGAGCAGTACTTC. The J gene is TRBJ2-7, the V gene TRBV14; the match to TRBD1 covers 10 bases. The CDR3 is made up of 15 amino acids. Germline lookup yields CDR1 SGHDN and CDR2 FVKESK. V gave up 5 bases and J gave up 5 bases; unmatched junction bases: 9.

This clonotype was recorded many times. The chain has TRBV12-3 or TRBV12-4 and TRBJ2-1; 7 nucleotides agree with TRBD2. The CDR3 covers 17 residues. The junction had 16 bases not matched to a gene; V was cut back by 3 bases and J by 8 bases. CDR3 sequence (DNA): TGTGCCAGCAGTTTTTCCTCTAGCGGTATTCTGGTCGATGAGCAGTTCTTC. Translating gives CASSFSSSGILVDEQFF.

The sample holds many counts of this clonotype. The genes are TRBV3-1 and TRBJ1-1, with a weak D call TRBD1 (5 bases). The V and J ends lost 2 bases and 3 bases respectively, with 10 bases between them. The CDR3 length is 14 residues. Germline V gene sequence: CDR1 LGHDT, CDR2 YNNKEL (reference sequence). The chain's CDR3 is CASSQQGSDTEAFF. CDR3 bases: TGTGCCAGCAGCCAACAGGGATCCGACACTGAAGCTTTCTTT.

The sample holds many counts of this clonotype. The chain links TRBV7-9 to TRBJ1-4; the match to TRBD1 covers 7 bases. The CDR3 is 15 residues long. Trimming at V came to 0 bases and at J to 5 bases, leaving 3 bases not matched to a gene. Germline V lookup: CDR1 SEHNR, CDR2 FQNEAQ (reference sequence). The CDR3 nucleotides are TGTGCCAGCAGCTTAGCGGACAGGAGAAATGAAAAACTGTTTTTT. Translated, it gives CASSLADRRNEKLFF. The full variable domain, rest sourced from reference TRBV7-9 and TRBJ1-4, is DTGVSQNPRHKITKRGQNVTFRCDPISEHNRLYWYRQTLGQGPEFLTYFQNEAQLEKSRLLSDRFSAERPKGSFSTLEIQRTEQGDSAMYLCASSLADRRNEKLFFGSGTQLSVL.